This paragraph reports one T cell receptor (beta chain). The source of the sample is a study of blood T cell repertoires in COVID-19. On the study more broadly: Samples came from the United States, Italy and Spain, spanning acute and convalescent COVID-19.

Recruited during active infection, patients (from Seattle) were subsequently followed longitudinally. Looked up from germline, CDR1 is LNHDA and CDR2 is SQIVND (reference sequence). With V trimmed by 8 bases and J by 7 bases, 8 bases remained unmatched. The length of the CDR3 is 13 residues. The authors' processing: Quantification of nucleated cells was approximated via reference gene primer amplification. This table comes from immunoSEQ multiplex PCR, and its TCRdb copy is limited to in-frame clones, with some not included. V and J calls and clone size are those listed in that table; D and trimming were worked out from the DNA. The table has 250,000 to 400,000 clones, 85% to 90% seen once; the top ten hold 2.5% to 3.5%.

Input material: peripheral blood. The rearrangement joins TRBV19 to TRBJ1-5; the match to TRBD1 covers 7 bases. The clonotype was recovered from a woman in her 30s with COVID-19, enrolled during active disease. The CDR3 region is CASRLQGNQPQHF. The CDR3 DNA follows: TGTGCCAGTCGCCTACAGGGGAACCAGCCCCAGCATTTT. Complete variable domain (other parts from reference TRBV19 and TRBJ1-5): DGGITQSPKYLFRKEGQNVTLSCEQNLNHDAMYWYRQDPGQGLRLIYYSQIVNDFQKGDIAEGYSVSREKKESFPLTVTSAQKNPTAFYLCASRLQGNQPQHFGDGTRLSIL.